Below, 27 T cell receptor beta chains from the same sample are listed, as sequenced in a study of cytomegalovirus exposure and HLA in healthy donors. Use of 60 Vbeta and 13 Jbeta primers characterized the PCR. Using immunoSEQ multiplex PCR, the repertoire was profiled, and TCRdb retains in-frame clones only, with some absent. The table has 150,000 to 200,000 clones, around 87% seen once; the top ten hold around 1.5%. Sequencing used PBMCs. The receptor set was obtained from a woman aged 18-29 years in good health and CMV-seronegative.

The chain is built from TRBV18 and TRBJ1-4, with a possible D match to TRBD1 (6 bases). The germline CDR1 and CDR2 sequences are KGHSH and LQKENI. V shed 5 bases and J shed 5 bases, with 9 bases lying between them. This CDR3 spans 13 amino acids. The CDR3 reads CASSSGQNEKLFF. DNA of the CDR3: TGTGCCAGCTCATCCGGACAGAATGAAAAACTGTTTTTT. The full variable domain, rest sourced from reference TRBV18 and TRBJ1-4, is NAGVMQNPRHLVRRRGQEARLRCSPMKGHSHVYWYRQLPEEGLKFMVYLQKENIIDESGMPKERFSAEFPKEGPSILRIQQVVRGDSAAYFCASSSGQNEKLFFGSGTQLSVL.

Note on this clone: Compared with germline, one end of the junction differs, possibly owing to a read error. The chain links TRBV7-9 to TRBJ1-2; 10 bases align to TRBD1. CDR3 size: 18 residues. CDR1 and CDR2 (germline): SEHNR, FQNEAQ (reference sequence). The CDR3 DNA reads as TGTTCCAGCAGCTTTAACGGCGACAGGGGGCAATCTAACTATGGCTACACCTTC. Translated, it gives CSSSFNGDRGQSNYGYTF.

This sequence joins TRBV11-2 and TRBJ2-7; 9 bases map to TRBD2. Germline V gene sequence: CDR1 SGHAT, CDR2 FQNNGV. This CDR3 region has 15 residues. V lost 2 bases, J lost 3 bases, and 5 bases stayed unmatched. DNA of the CDR3: TGTGCCAGCAGCTTAAGACTAGCGGAGAGCTACGAGCAGTACTTC. This codes for CASSLRLAESYEQYF.

The V gene is TRBV11-2, the J gene TRBJ2-3, with 7 bases matching TRBD2. V lost 4 bases to trimming and J lost 2 bases; unmatched junction nucleotides: 6. The CDR3 is made up of 15 amino acids. Germline values: CDR1 SGHAT, CDR2 FQNNGV. CDR3 region: CASSSYLADTDTQYF. For the CDR3, the DNA is TGTGCCAGCAGCTCCTACCTAGCGGACACAGATACGCAGTATTTT.

The CDR3 spells CASRLDITPGYTF. The CDR3 DNA reads TGTGCCAGCAGACTGGACATCACCCCCGGCTACACCTTC. The chain joins TRBV5-4 to TRBJ1-2, with a weak D call TRBD1 (5 bases). This CDR3 has 13 amino acids. The germline CDR1 and CDR2 sequences are SGHNT and YYREEE (reference sequence). V lost 5 bases, J lost 8 bases, and 16 bases lay in between.

The V gene is TRBV7-2, the J gene TRBJ1-1, with D perhaps TRBD1 (6 bases). The V end lost 5 bases, the J end lost 3 bases, and 16 bases lay between the germline ends. Germline V gene data show CDR1 as SGHTA and CDR2 as FQGNSA. The CDR3 extends over 15 amino acids. CDR3 protein: CASSPHSGQHTEAFF. The CDR3 DNA follows: TGTGCCAGCAGCCCCCATTCCGGACAGCACACTGAAGCTTTCTTT.

The chain uses TRBV30 and TRBJ1-1; TRBD1 matches at 8 bases. Germline CDR1 reads GTSNPN; CDR2 reads SVGIG (reference sequence). This CDR3 is built from 11 residues. Trimming took 2 bases from V and 9 from J; bases not matched to a gene: 2. CDR3 in DNA: TGTGCCTGGAGTCGGACAGGGAAAGCTTTCTTT. It encodes CAWSRTGKAFF.

This chain connects TRBV29-1 to TRBJ1-2; D possibly corresponds to TRBD1 (6 bases). The CDR3 is made up of 14 amino acids. Germline CDR1 is SQVTM and CDR2 is ANQGSEA. Between the trimmed V and J ends, which lost 4 bases and 7 bases, there was a span of 19 bases. CDR3 in amino acids: CSVASHRAYRGYTF. CDR3 nucleotide sequence: TGCAGCGTTGCCTCTCACAGGGCCTACCGTGGCTACACCTTC.

V and J are TRBV7-8 and TRBJ2-1; D possibly corresponds to TRBD2 (5 bases). CDR3 length: 13 amino acids. Trimming stripped 0 bases from V and 10 bases from J, with 10 bases between. Germline lookup yields CDR1 SGHVS and CDR2 FQNEAQ. The CDR3 DNA follows: TGTGCCAGCAGCTTAGCGAGGCTAGCCGAGCAGTTCTTC. Protein product: CASSLARLAEQFF.

J is TRBJ2-3 and V is TRBV7-2, with 10 positions matching TRBD1. With 5 bases clipped from V and 4 bases from J, the junction kept 6 bases outside the gene matches. The germline V gene has CDR1 SGHTA and CDR2 FQGNSA. CDR3 length: 15 amino acids. CDR3 DNA: TGTGCCAGCAGCCCTCGGGACAGGGGCTCAGATACGCAGTATTTT. Its protein is CASSPRDRGSDTQYF.

The chain links TRBV7-8 to TRBJ2-5, with 9 bases that match TRBD2. The junction had 8 bases not matched to a gene; V was cut back by 2 bases and J by 7 bases. Germline CDR1 reads SGHVS; CDR2 reads FQNEAQ. This CDR3 is built from 15 residues. The CDR3 DNA is TGTGCCAGCAGCTTATCCAGCGGGGGGAAGGGGACCCAGTACTTC. Translation: CASSLSSGGKGTQYF.

The chain uses TRBV7-8 and TRBJ1-3; D may be TRBD1 (5 bases). The CDR3 loop spans 15 amino acids. V was pared by 5 bases and J by 0 bases, with 11 bases between. The germline V gene encodes CDR1 SGHVS and CDR2 FQNEAQ. The DNA of the CDR3 is TGTGCCAGCAGCCTAACAGGCGACTCTGGAAACACCATATATTTT. It translates to CASSLTGDSGNTIYF.

The chain has TRBV5-1 and TRBJ2-3; D is ambiguous. Trimming stripped 6 bases from V and 5 bases from J, with 16 bases between. The germline V gene has CDR1 SGHRS and CDR2 YFSETQ. This CDR3 region has 14 residues. The CDR3 DNA follows: TGCGCCAGCACCTCCCCGGGTCTACTAGATACGCAGTATTTT. Its protein is CASTSPGLLDTQYF.

The gene calls are TRBV5-1 and TRBJ2-7; the D gene is possibly TRBD1 (5 bases). This CDR3 spans 15 amino acids. Trimming shortened V by 4 bases and J by 0 bases, and 14 bases separated the two germline ends. The germline V gene encodes CDR1 SGHRS and CDR2 YFSETQ. In nucleotides, the CDR3 is TGCGCCAGCAGCCCCTCGGACACGTTCTCCTACGAGCAGTACTTC. Encoded protein: CASSPSDTFSYEQYF.

V is TRBV5-4 and J is TRBJ1-1; 7 nucleotides agree with TRBD1. The CDR3 length is 15 residues. Germline V gene lookup returns CDR1 SGHNT and CDR2 YYREEE (reference sequence). The trim removed 0 bases at V and 5 bases at J, leaving 7 bases unmatched. CDR3 nucleotides: TGTGCCAGCAGCTTGGCGGGAGGGGGCAGGACTGAAGCTTTCTTT. Translating gives CASSLAGGGRTEAFF.

This sequence joins TRBV11-3 and TRBJ2-1; D may be TRBD1 (5 bases). Germline CDR1 SGHNT, CDR2 YENEEA. The CDR3 totals 13 residues. Trimming stripped 6 bases from V and 1 base from J, with 7 bases between. The DNA of the CDR3 is TGTGCCAGCAGTCAGGGATCCTACAATGAGCAGTTCTTC. It is translated as CASSQGSYNEQFF.

DNA of the CDR3: TGTGCCAGCAGTGAAGAGGGGGCCCTCGCTCGTAATGAAAAACTGTTTTTT. Its translation: CASSEEGALARNEKLFF. This chain joins TRBV2 and TRBJ1-4; 7 bases fit TRBD1. CDR1 is SNHLY and CDR2 is FYNNEI in the germline V gene. CDR3 length: 17 amino acids. The J segment lost 4 bases and the V segment lost 1 base, leaving 9 bases of the junction unmatched.

The V gene is TRBV27, the J gene TRBJ2-2; D perhaps matches TRBD1 (5 bases). This CDR3 has 14 amino acids. Trimming took 3 bases from V and 3 from J, leaving 8 bases between them. Germline V CDR1 and CDR2: MNHEY, SMNVEV (reference sequence). CDR3 DNA sequence: TGTGCCAGCAGTTTTGCAGGGCACACCGGGGAGCTGTTTTTT. This encodes CASSFAGHTGELFF.

This clone occurred once. The V gene is TRBV10-3, the J gene TRBJ2-1; maybe TRBD1 (6 bases). The CDR3 extends over 11 amino acids. Germline loops: CDR1 ENHRY, CDR2 SYGVKD. Trimming left V 5 bases short and J 12 bases short, with 11 bases between. The CDR3: CAISKDSMQFF. In DNA form, the CDR3 reads TGTGCCATCAGTAAGGACAGTATGCAGTTCTTC.

This clone showed up just a few times. The chain uses TRBV10-3 and TRBJ1-1; TRBD1 agrees at 8 bases. With V trimmed by 6 bases and J by 1 base, 4 bases remained unmatched. Germline-derived CDR1 and CDR2 are ENHRY and SYGVKD. The CDR3 extends over 14 amino acids. DNA of the CDR3: TGTGCCATCAGACTGGGACAGGAGAACACTGAAGCTTTCTTT. Residues: CAIRLGQENTEAFF.

The rearrangement uses TRBV7-2 and TRBJ2-1; D might be TRBD2 (6 bases). Germline V lookup: CDR1 SGHTA, CDR2 FQGNSA. The CDR3 sequence is 17 residues long. V lost 3 bases to trimming and J lost 7 bases, with 22 bases between them. In DNA, the CDR3 is TGTGCCAGCAGCTTGTCGGGTCCCGCGGGGTTGCGGAATGAGCAGTTCTTC. This sequence encodes CASSLSGPAGLRNEQFF.

This clone was recorded a few times. The genes are TRBV5-1 and TRBJ2-1; 13 bases are shared with TRBD2. Germline V CDR1 and CDR2: SGHRS, YFSETQ. CDR3 size: 16 residues. V lost 2 bases to trimming and J lost 4 bases; unmatched junction nucleotides: 3. The chain's CDR3 is CASSLGGLAGYNEQFF. The CDR3 DNA sequence: TGCGCCAGCAGCTTAGGGGGACTAGCGGGGTACAATGAGCAGTTCTTC.

The genes are TRBV30 and TRBJ1-2; the match to TRBD1 covers 8 bases. This CDR3 is built from 14 residues. CDR1 GTSNPN and CDR2 SVGIG come from the germline V gene (reference sequence). Trimming took 0 bases from V and 8 from J; bases not matched to a gene: 8. CDR3: CAWSVKTAGGGYTF. The CDR3 DNA reads as TGTGCCTGGAGTGTAAAAACCGCAGGGGGCGGCTACACCTTC.

As concerns this clone: This sample includes further DNA sequences coding for the same CDR3. The V and J genes are TRBV6-5 and TRBJ1-2; D gene uncertain. The germline gives CDR1 MNHEY, CDR2 SVGAGI. V lost 0 bases, J lost 4 bases, and 6 bases lay in between. The CDR3 is 13 amino acids. The CDR3 loop reads CASSYSTGYGYTF. The DNA of the CDR3 is TGTGCCAGCAGTTACTCTACCGGCTATGGCTACACCTTC.

The chain has TRBV4-2 and TRBJ1-2; D uncertain. The CDR3 extends over 14 amino acids. V lost 1 base, J lost 0 bases, and 6 bases lay in between. Germline values: CDR1 LGHNA, CDR2 YNFKEQ. In nucleotides, the CDR3 is TGTGCCAGCAGCCAAGCTAGTACTAACTATGGCTACACCTTC. This translates into CASSQASTNYGYTF.

The V and J genes are TRBV5-1 and TRBJ2-6, with 9 bases aligning to TRBD1. Losses at the gene ends were 5 bases for V and 0 bases for J; bases not matched to a gene: 6. The germline V gene encodes CDR1 SGHRS and CDR2 YFSETQ. The length of the CDR3 is 17 residues. CDR3 sequence: CASSPDRGFSGANVLTF. The CDR3 region has the DNA TGCGCCAGCAGTCCGGACAGGGGCTTCTCTGGGGCCAACGTCCTGACTTTC.

The chain links TRBV28 to TRBJ2-1, with 7 bases lining up with TRBD1. The CDR3 is 15 residues long. V lost 3 bases and J lost 6; bases outside the gene matches: 8. CDR1 and CDR2 from the germline V gene are MDHEN and SYDVKM. The CDR3 reads CASSFPGQQTNEQFF. The CDR3 DNA reads as TGTGCCAGCAGTTTCCCGGGACAGCAGACCAATGAGCAGTTCTTC.